The sequence of this T cell receptor beta chain was determined in a study of metastatic and nonmetastatic thyroid tumors. Whole-study results and caveats: Patients with malignant thyroid tumors reportedly had significantly higher TCR beta diversity than those with benign nodules, in blood and tumor.

The CDR3 totals 14 residues. V was clipped by 6 bases and J by 4 bases, with 13 bases between them. Looked up from germline, CDR1 is MNHNS and CDR2 is SASEGT. All patients were treatment-naive before thyroid surgery. In the authors' methods: Built for papillary thyroid cancer, a distant-metastasis classifier drew on CDR3 differences across clinicopathological groups. From the PCR reads, TCRdb re-called clones with MiXCR. The V and J calls were determined by TCRdb, not by the authors. The data show about 2,100 clones, approximately 24% seen once. This clone has more than one count but fewer than ten. Its cognate antigen is unknown.

The source of this sequence is a male donor with papillary thyroid cancer or a benign thyroid nodule (not recorded which). Some clones in this sample may be carry-over from other donors' samples. The chain employs TRBV6-1 and TRBJ1-5; possibly TRBD1 for D (6 bases). Sequencing was performed on adjacent normal tissue. The CDR3: CASSEQGPNQPQHF. The CDR3 DNA reads TGTGCCAGCAGCGAACAGGGCCCTAATCAGCCCCAGCATTTT.